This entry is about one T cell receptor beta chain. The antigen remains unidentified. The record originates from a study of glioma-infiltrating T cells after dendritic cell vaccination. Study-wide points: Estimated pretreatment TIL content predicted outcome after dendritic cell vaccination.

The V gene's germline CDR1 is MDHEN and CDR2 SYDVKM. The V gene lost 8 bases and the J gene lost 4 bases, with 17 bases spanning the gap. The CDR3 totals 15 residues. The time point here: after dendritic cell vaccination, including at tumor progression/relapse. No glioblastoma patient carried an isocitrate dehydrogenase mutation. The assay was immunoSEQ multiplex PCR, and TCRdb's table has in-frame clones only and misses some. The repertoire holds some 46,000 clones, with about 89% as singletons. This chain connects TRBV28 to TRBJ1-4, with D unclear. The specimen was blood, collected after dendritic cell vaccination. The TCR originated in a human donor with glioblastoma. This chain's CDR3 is CASHPRGKLNEKLFF. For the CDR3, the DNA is TGTGCCAGCCATCCCCGGGGAAAACTTAATGAAAAACTGTTTTTT.